The rows below give T cell receptor beta chains drawn from one sample of a study of T cells after yellow fever vaccination. A single record per CDR3 protein comes from TCRdb applying MiXCR to the 5' RACE reads. The sample lists approximately 600,000 distinct CDR3 sequences, around 12% occurring once. The material was PBMCs, obtained on the day of the yellow fever booster vaccination. All receptors derive from a man under 40 who received the YFV17D yellow fever vaccine. Each CDR3 is given without its conserved first and last residue.

V	J	CDR3
TRBV7-6	TRBJ2-3	ASSLGPEPIGTDTQY
TRBV20-1	TRBJ2-1	SASPGQGGNEQF
TRBV20-1	TRBJ1-2	SARDKQGSSNYGYT
TRBV20-1	TRBJ2-7	SASAGTGNVEQY
TRBV7-2	TRBJ2-5	ASSSEGIQETQY
TRBV15	TRBJ1-4	ATSRAWQHNEKLF
TRBV3-1	TRBJ2-4	ASSFSFNIQY
TRBV29-1	TRBJ1-2	SVAGGDGSRNYGYT
TRBV3-1	TRBJ1-3	ASSQEGGGSGNTIY
TRBV7-2	TRBJ2-5	ASSFGGFGETQY
TRBV6-1	TRBJ2-1	ASSKGVPSYNEQF
TRBV3-1	TRBJ2-5	ASSPPGSGETQY
TRBV6-2/TRBV6-3	TRBJ1-5	ASSYSLLRDRGFEQPQH
TRBV12-3/TRBV12-4	TRBJ2-1	ASSPSGLATLEEQF
TRBV6-1	TRBJ1-3	ASSARSTIY
TRBV6-6	TRBJ2-1	ASSYSDEQF
TRBV9	TRBJ1-1	ASSTSRQNTEAF
TRBV19	TRBJ1-1	ASRWVNSEAF
TRBV20-1	TRBJ2-1	SARGFTGVGEQF
TRBV7-6	TRBJ1-1	ASSLAMGQGSSAF
TRBV12-3/TRBV12-4	TRBJ2-5	ASRKSGTQIFSTQY
TRBV20-1	TRBJ2-1	RPPREGSNEQF
TRBV12-3/TRBV12-4	TRBJ1-1	ASSLQEVGTEAF
TRBV6-5	TRBJ2-2	ASKYSRELF
TRBV5-5	TRBJ2-2	ASSPAPGHRNTGELF
TRBV30	TRBJ2-3	AWSPQRDTQY
TRBV6-4	TRBJ1-1	ASSETGYTEAF
TRBV21-1	TRBJ2-7	ASRPRGAYEQY
TRBV7-3	TRBJ2-2	ASSLNIGLNTGELF
TRBV7-2	TRBJ1-4	ASSLGDRGGEKLF